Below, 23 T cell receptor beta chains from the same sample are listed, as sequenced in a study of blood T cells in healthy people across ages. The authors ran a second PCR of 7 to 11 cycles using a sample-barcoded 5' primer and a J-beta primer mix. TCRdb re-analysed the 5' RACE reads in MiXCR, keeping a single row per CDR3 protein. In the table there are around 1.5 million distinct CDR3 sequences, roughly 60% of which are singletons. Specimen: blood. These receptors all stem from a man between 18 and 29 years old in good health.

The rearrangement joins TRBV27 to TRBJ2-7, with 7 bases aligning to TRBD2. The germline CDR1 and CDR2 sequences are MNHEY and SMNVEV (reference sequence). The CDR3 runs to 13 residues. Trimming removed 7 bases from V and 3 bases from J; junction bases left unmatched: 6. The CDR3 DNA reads TGTGCCAGCAAAGCTAGCGGCCACTACGAGCAGTACTTC. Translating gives CASKASGHYEQYF.

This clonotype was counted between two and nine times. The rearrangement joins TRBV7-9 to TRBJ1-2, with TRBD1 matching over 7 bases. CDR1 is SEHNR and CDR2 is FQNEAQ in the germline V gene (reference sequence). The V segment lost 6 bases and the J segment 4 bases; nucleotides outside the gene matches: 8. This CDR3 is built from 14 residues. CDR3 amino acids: CASRGGQESYGYTF. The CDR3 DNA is TGTGCCAGCAGGGGAGGACAGGAAAGCTATGGCTACACCTTC.

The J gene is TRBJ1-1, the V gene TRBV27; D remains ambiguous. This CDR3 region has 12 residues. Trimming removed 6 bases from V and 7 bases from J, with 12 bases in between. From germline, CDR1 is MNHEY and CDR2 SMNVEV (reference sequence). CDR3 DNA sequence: TGTGCCAGCAGCCGGCCCGGTCGTGAAGCTTTCTTT. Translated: CASSRPGREAFF.

The DNA of the CDR3 is TGTGCCAGCAGTGAATATAACAGGAGGAACACTGAAGCTTTCTTT. It encodes CASSEYNRRNTEAFF. The chain recombines TRBV25-1 with TRBJ1-1; perhaps TRBD1 as D (5 bases). The CDR3 loop spans 15 amino acids. Per germline, CDR1 MGHDK and CDR2 SYGVNS. V lost 0 bases, J lost 1 base, and 9 bases lay in between.

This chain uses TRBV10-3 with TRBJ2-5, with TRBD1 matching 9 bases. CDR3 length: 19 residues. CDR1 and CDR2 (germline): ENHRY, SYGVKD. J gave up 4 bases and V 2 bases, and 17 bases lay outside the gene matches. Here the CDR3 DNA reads TGTGCCATCAGTGAGCGGAGACTTCCGGGACAGGGAGGAGGAGAGACCCAGTACTTC. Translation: CAISERRLPGQGGGETQYF.

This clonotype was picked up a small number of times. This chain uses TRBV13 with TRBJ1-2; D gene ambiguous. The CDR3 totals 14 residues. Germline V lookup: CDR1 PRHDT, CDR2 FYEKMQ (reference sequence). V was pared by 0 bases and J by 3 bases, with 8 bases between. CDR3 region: CASSLGRDYYGYTF. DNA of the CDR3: TGTGCCAGCAGCTTAGGTCGTGATTACTATGGCTACACCTTC.

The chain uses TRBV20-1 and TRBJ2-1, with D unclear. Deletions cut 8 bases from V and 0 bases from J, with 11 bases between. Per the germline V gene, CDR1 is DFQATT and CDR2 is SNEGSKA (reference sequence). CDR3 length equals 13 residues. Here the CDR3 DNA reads TGCAGTCCCGGTATCAGCTCCTACAATGAGCAGTTCTTC. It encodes CSPGISSYNEQFF.

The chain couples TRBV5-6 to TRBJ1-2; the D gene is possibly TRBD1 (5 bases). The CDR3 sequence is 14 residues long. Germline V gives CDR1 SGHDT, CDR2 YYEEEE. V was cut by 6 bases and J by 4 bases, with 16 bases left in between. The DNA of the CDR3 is TGTGCCAGCAACCTACATGGGGCCACCTATGGCTACACCTTC. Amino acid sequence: CASNLHGATYGYTF.

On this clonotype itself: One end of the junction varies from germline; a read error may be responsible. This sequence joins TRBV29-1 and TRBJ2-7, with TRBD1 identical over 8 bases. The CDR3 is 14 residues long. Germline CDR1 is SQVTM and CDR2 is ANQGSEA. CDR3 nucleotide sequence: TGCAGCGTTCAAGACAGGGGTACGGACTACGAGCAGTACTTC. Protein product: CSVQDRGTDYEQYF.

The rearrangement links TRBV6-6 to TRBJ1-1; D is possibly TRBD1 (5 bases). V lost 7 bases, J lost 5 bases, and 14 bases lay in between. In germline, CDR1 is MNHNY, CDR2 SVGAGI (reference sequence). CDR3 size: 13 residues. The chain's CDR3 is CASTLGWGTEAFF. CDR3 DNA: TGTGCCAGCACCTTGGGGTGGGGGACTGAAGCTTTCTTT.

Here the CDR3 reads CASMRGVLGGYTF. For the CDR3, the DNA is TGTGCCAGTATGCGGGGGGTTTTAGGTGGCTACACCTTC. The rearrangement links TRBV7-2 to TRBJ1-2, with TRBD1 as a possible D gene (5 bases). Germline V gene sequence: CDR1 SGHTA, CDR2 FQGNSA. V lost 9 bases, J lost 7 bases, and 18 bases lay in between. This CDR3 has 13 residues. Full variable domain (missing parts from reference TRBV7-2 and TRBJ1-2): GAGVSQSPSNKVTEKGKDVELRCDPISGHTALYWYRQSLGQGLEFLIYFQGNSAPDKSGLPSDRFSAERTGGSVSTLTIQRTQQEDSAVYLCASMRGVLGGYTFGSGTRLTVV.

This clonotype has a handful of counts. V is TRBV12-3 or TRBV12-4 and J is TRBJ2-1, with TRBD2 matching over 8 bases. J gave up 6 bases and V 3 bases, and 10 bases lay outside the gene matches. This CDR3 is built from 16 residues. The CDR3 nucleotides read TGTGCCAGCAGTTTGTACCCGGGAGGGCCTATCAATGAGCAGTTCTTC. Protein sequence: CASSLYPGGPINEQFF.

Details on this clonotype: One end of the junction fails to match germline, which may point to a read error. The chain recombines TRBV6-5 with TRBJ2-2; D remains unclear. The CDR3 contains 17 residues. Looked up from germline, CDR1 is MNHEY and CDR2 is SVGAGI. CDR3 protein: CASSYSRTGSNTGELFF. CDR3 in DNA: TGTGCCAGTAGTTACTCAAGGACGGGTTCGAACACCGGGGAGCTGTTTTTT.

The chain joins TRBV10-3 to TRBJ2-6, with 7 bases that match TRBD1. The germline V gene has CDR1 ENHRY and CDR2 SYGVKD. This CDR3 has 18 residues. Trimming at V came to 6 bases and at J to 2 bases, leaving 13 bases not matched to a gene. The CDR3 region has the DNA TGTGCCATCAGCCAGACAGGGTCGTTGGGAGCTGGGGCCAACGTCCTGACTTTC. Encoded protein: CAISQTGSLGAGANVLTF.

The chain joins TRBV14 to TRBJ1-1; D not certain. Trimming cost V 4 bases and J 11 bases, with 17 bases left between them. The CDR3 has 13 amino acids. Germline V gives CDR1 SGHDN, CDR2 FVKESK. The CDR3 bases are TGTGCCAGCAGCCCGCCCGACTCACGAAGTGCTTTCTTT. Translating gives CASSPPDSRSAFF.

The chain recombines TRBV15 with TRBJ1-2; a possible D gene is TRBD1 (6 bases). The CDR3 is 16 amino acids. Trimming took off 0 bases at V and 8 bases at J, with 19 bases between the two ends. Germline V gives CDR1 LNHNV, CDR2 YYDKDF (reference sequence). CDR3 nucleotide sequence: TGTGCCACCAGCAGAGATTACCTACAGGGCCGAGAAGGCTACACCTTC. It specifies CATSRDYLQGREGYTF.

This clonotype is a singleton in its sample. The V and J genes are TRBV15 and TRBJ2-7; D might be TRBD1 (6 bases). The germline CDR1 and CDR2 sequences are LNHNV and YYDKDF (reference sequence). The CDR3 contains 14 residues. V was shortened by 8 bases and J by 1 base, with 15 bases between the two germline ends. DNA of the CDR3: TGTGCCACCGGCGTTAGACAGGCGTCCTACGAGCAGTACTTC. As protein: CATGVRQASYEQYF.

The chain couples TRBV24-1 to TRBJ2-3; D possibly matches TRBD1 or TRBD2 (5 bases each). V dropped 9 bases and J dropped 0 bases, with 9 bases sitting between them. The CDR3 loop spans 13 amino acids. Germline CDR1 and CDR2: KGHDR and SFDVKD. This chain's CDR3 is CATEGESTDTQYF. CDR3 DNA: TGTGCCACCGAAGGGGAGAGCACAGATACGCAGTATTTT.

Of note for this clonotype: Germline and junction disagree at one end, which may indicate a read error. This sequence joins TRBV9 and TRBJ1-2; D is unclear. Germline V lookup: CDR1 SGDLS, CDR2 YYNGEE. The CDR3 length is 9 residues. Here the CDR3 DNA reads TGTGTCAGCGGCTATGGCTACACCTTC. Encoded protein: CVSGYGYTF.

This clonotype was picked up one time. CDR3 nucleotides: TGTGCCATCACGGCTAGCGGGAGAGGGGATGAGCAGTTCTTC. Encoded protein: CAITASGRGDEQFF. V gene TRBV10-3 combines with J gene TRBJ2-1, with 10 bases that match TRBD2. The CDR3 loop spans 14 amino acids. Germline assignment: CDR1 ENHRY and CDR2 SYGVKD. Germline trimming cut 7 bases from V and 8 bases from J; bases unmatched to any gene: 8.

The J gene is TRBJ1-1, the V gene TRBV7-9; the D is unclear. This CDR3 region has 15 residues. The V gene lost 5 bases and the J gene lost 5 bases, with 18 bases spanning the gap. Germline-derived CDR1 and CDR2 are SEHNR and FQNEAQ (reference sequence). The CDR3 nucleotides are TGTGCCAGCAGCCGTGGTGGAGGGCGGGGAACTGAAGCTTTCTTT. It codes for CASSRGGGRGTEAFF.

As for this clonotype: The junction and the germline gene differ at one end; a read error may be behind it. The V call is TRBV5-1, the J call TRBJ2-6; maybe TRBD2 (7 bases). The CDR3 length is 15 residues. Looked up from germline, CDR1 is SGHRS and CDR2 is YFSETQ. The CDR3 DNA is TGCGCCAGCAGCTGGGGGGGCAACGGGGCCGACGTCCTGACTTTC. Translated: CASSWGGNGADVLTF.

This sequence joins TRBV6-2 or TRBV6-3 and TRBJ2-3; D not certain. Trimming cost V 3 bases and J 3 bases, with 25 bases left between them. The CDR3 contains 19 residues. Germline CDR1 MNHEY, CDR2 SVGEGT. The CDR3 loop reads CASSYGSDWAPRWTDTQYF. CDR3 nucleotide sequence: TGTGCCAGCAGTTATGGTTCGGATTGGGCACCCCGGTGGACAGATACGCAGTATTTT.